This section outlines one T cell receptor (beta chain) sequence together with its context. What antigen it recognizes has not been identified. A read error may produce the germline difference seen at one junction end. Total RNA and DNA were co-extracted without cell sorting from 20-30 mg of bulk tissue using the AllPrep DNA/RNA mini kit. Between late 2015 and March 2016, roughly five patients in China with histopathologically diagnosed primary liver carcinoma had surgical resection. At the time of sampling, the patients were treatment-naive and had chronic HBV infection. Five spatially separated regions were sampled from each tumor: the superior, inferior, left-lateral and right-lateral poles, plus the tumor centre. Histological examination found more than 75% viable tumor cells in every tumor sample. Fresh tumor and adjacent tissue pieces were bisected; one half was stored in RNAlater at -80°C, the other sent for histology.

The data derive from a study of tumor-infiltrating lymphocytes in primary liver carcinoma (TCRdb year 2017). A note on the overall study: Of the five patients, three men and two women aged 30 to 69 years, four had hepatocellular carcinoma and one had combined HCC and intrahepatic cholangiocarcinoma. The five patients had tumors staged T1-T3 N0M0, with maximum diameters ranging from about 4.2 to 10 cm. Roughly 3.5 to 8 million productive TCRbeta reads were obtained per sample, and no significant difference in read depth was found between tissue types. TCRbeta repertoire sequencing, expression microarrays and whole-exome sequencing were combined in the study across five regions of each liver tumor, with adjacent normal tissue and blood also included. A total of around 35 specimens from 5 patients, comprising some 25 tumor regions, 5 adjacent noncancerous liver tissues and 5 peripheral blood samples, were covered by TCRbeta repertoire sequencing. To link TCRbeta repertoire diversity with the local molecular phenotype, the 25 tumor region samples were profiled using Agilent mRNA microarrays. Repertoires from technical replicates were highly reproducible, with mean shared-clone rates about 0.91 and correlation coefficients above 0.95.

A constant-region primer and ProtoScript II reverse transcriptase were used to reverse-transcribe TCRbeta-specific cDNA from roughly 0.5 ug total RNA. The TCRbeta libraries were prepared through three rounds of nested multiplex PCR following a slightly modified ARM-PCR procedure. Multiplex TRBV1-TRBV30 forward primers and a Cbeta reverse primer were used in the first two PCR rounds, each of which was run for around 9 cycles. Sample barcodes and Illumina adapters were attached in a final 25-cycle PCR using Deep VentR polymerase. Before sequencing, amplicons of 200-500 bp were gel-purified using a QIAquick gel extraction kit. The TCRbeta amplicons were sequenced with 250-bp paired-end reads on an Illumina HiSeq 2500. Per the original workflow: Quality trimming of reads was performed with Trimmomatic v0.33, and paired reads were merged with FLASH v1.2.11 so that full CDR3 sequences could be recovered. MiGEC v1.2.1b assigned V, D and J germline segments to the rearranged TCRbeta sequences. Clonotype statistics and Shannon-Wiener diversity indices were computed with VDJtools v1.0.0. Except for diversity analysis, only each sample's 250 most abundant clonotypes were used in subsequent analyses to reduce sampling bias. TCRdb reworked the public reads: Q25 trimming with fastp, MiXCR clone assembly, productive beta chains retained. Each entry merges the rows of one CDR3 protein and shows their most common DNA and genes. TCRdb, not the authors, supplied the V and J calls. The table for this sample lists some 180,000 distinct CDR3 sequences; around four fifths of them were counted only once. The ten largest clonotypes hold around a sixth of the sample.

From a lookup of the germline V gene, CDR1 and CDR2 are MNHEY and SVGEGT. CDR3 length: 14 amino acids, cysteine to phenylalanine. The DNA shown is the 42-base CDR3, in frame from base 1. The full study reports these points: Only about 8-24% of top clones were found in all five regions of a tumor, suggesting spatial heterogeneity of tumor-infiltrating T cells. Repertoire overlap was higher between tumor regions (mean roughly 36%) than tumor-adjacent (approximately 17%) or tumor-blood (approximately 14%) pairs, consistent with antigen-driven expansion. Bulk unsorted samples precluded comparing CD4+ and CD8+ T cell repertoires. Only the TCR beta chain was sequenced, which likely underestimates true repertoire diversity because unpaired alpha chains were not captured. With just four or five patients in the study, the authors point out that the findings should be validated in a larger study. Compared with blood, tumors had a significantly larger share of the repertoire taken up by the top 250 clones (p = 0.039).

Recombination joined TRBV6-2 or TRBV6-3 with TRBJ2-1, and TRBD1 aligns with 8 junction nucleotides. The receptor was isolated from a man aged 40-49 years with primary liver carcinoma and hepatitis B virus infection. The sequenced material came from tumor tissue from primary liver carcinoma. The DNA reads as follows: TGTGCCAGAAGTTACTTTACGCAGGGACAGGTCACGTTCTTC. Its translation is CARSYFTQGQVTFF.